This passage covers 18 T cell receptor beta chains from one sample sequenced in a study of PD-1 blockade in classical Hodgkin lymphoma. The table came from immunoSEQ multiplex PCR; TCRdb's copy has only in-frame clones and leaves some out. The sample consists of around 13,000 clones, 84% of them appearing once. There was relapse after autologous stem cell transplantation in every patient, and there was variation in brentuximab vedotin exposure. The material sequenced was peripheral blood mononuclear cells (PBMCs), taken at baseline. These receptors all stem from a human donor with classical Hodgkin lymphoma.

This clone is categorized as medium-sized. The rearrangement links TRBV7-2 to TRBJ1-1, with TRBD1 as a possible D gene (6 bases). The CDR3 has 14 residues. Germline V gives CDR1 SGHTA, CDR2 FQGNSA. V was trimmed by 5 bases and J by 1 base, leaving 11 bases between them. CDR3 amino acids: CASSQQGRNTEAFF. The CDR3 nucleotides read TGTGCCAGCAGCCAACAGGGTAGGAACACTGAAGCTTTCTTT.

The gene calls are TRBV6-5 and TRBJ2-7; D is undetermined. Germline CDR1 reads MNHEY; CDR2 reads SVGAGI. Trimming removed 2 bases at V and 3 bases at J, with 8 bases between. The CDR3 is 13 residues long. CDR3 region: CASSYGRVYEQYF. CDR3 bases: TGTGCCAGCAGTTACGGACGAGTCTACGAGCAGTACTTC.

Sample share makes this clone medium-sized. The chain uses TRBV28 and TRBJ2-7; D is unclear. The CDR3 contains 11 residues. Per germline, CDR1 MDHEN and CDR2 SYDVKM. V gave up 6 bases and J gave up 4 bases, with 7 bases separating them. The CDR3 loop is CASSQNYEQYV. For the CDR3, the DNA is TGTGCCAGCAGCCAGAATTACGAGCAGTACGTC.

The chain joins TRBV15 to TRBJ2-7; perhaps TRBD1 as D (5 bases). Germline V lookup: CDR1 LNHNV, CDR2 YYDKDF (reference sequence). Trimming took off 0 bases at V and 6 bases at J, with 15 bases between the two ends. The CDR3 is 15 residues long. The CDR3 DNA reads TGTGCCACCAGCAGAGATTTGTATCAGGGCAGCGAGCAGTACTTC. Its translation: CATSRDLYQGSEQYF.

The CDR3 coding sequence is TGTGCCACCAGTAAGGGGGCAGCGGGGGGTTACACAGATACGCAGTATTTT. It specifies CATSKGAAGGYTDTQYF. The chain joins TRBV15 to TRBJ2-3, with 9 bases matching TRBD2. Germline V lookup: CDR1 LNHNV, CDR2 YYDKDF (reference sequence). The CDR3 covers 17 residues. J lost 2 bases, V lost 6 bases, and 12 bases had no gene match.

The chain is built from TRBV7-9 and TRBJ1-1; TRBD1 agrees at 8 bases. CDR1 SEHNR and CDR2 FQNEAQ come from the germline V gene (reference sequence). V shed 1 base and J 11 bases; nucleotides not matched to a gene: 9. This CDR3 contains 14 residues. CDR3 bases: TGTGCCAGCAGCTTAGGACAGGGGATAGCAGGGGCTTTCTTT. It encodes CASSLGQGIAGAFF.

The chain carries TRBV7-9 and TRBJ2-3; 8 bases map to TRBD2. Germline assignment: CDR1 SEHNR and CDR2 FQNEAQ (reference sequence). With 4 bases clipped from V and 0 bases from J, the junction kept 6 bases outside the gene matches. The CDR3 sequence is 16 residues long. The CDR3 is CASSSERGTSTDTQYF. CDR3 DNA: TGTGCCAGCAGCTCAGAGCGGGGGACTAGCACAGATACGCAGTATTTT.

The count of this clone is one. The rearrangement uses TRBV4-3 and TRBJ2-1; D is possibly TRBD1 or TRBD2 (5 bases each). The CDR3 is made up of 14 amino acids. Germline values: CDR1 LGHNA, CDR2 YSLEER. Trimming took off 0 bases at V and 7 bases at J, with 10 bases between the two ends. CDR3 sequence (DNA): TGCGCCAGCAGCCAAGACAGGGAGAGTAATGAGCAGTTCTTC. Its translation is CASSQDRESNEQFF.

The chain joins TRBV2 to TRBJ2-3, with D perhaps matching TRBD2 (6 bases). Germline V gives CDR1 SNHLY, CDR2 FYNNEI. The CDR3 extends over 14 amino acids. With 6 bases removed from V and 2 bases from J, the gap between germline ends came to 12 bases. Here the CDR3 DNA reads TGTGCCAGCAGAGGCGGGACGTACACAGATACGCAGTATTTT. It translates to CASRGGTYTDTQYF.

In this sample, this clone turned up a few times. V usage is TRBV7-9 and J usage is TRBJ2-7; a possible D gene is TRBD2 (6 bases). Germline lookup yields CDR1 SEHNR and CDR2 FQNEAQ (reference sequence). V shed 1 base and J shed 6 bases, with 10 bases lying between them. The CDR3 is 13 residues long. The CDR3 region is CASSLGRRAEQYF. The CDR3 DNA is TGTGCCAGCAGCTTAGGCCGGAGGGCCGAGCAGTACTTC.

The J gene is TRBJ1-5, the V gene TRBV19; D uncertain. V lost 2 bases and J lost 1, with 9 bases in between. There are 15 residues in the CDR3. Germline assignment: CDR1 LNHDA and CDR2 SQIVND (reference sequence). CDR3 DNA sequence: TGTGCCAGTAGTATAAGCGGGATCAGCAATCAGCCCCAGCATTTT. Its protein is CASSISGISNQPQHF.

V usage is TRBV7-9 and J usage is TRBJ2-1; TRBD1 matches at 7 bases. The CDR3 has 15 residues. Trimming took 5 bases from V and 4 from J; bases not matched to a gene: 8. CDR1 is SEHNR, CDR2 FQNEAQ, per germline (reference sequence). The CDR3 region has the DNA TGTGCCAGCAGCCCTCCGCAGGGACAGTACAATGAGCAGTTCTTC. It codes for CASSPPQGQYNEQFF.

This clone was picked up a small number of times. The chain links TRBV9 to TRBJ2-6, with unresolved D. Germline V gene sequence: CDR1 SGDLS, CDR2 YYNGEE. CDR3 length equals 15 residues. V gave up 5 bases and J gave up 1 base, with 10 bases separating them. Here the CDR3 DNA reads TGTGCCAGCAGTCGAGCCGGGTCTGGGGCCAACGTCCTGACTTTC. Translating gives CASSRAGSGANVLTF.

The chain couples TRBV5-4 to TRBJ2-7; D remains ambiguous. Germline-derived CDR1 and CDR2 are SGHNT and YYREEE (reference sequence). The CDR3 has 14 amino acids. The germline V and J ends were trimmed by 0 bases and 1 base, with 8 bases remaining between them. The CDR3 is CASSLDRASYEQYF. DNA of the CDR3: TGTGCCAGCAGCTTGGACAGAGCTTCCTACGAGCAGTACTTC.

For the CDR3, the DNA is TGTGCCATCAGTGCCCTTGGACGGAGCGGGGAGCTGTTTTTT. This encodes CAISALGRSGELFF. The V and J genes are TRBV10-3 and TRBJ2-2, with D hard to call. The CDR3 length is 14 residues. The germline CDR1 and CDR2 sequences are ENHRY and SYGVKD. Trimming pared 4 bases from V and 7 bases from J, leaving 13 bases between.

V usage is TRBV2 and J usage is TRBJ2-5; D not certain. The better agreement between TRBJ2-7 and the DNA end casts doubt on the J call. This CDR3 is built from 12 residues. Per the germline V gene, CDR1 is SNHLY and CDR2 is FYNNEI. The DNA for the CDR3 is TGTGCCAGCAACGTAGGTACCTACGAGCAGTACTTC. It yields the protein CASNVGTYEQYF.

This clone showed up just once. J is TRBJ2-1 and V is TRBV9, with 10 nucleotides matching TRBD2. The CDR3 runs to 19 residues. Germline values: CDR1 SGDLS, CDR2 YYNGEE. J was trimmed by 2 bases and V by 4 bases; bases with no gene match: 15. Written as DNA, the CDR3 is TGTGCCAGCAGCCCCGTTGGTAGCGGGGGGCTCGGGGCCTACAATGAGCAGTTCTTC. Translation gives CASSPVGSGGLGAYNEQFF.

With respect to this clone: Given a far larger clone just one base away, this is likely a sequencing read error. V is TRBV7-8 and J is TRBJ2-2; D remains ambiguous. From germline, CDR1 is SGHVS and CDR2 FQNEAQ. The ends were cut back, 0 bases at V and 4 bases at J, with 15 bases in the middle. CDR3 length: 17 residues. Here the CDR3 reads CASSLASGRTSTGELFF. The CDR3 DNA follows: TGTGCCAGCAGCTTAGCGTCTGGCCGAACGAGCACCGGGGAGCTGTTTTTT.